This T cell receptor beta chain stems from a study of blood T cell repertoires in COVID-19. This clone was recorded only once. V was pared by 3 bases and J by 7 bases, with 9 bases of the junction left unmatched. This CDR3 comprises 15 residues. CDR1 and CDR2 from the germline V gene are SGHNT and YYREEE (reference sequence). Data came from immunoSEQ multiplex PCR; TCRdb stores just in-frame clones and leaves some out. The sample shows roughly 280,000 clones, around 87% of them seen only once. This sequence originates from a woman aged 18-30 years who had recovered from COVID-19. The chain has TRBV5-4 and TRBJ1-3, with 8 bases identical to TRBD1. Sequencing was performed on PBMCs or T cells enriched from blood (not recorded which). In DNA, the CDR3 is TGTGCCAGCAGCTCCCGCGGACAGGGAGTTAACACCATATATTTT. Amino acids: CASSSRGQGVNTIYF. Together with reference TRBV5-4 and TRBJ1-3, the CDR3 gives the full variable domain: ETGVTQSPTHLIKTRGQQVTLRCSSQSGHNTVSWYQQALGQGPQFIFQYYREEENGRGNFPPRFSGLQFPNYSSELNVNALELDDSALYLCASSSRGQGVNTIYFGEGSWLTVV.